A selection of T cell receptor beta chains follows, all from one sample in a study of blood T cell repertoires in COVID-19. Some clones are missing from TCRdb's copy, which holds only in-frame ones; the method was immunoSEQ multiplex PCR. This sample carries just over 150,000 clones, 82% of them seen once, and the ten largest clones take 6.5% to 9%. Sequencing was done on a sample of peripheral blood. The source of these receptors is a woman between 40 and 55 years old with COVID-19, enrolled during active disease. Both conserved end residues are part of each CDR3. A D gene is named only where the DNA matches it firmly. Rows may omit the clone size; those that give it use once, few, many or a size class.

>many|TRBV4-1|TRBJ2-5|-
TGCGCCAGCAGCCAAGATCTCACTAGCTCAATGGGGGAGACCCAGTACTTC
CASSQDLTSSMGETQYF
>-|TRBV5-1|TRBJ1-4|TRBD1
TGCGCCAGCAGCTTGGGACAGGGGGCGCAAAAACTGTTTTTT
CASSLGQGAQKLFF
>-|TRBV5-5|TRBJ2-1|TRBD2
TGTGCCAGCAGCTTTAGGGGACTAGCGGATTACAATGAGCAGTTCTTC
CASSFRGLADYNEQFF
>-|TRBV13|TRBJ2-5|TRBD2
TGTGCCAGCAGCAGGGGGACTAGCGGAGAGACCCAGTACTTC
CASSRGTSGETQYF
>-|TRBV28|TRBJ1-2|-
TGTGCCAGTCAGGGGAGCATCCCCTATGGCTACACCTTC
CASQGSIPYGYTF
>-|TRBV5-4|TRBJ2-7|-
TGTGCCAGCAGCCCCGGGTCCACGACTAGTGAGCAGTACTTC
CASSPGSTTSEQYF
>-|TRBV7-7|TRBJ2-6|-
TGTGCTATAAGATGGCCTGGGGCCAACGTCCTGACTTTC
CAIRWPGANVLTF
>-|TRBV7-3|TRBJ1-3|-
TGTGCCAGCAGCCCAGACAGGGGAAACACCATATATTTT
CASSPDRGNTIYF
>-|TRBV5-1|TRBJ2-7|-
TGCGCCAGCAGCCCTTCCGATAGCACCTCCGAGGAGCAGTACTTC
CASSPSDSTSEEQYF
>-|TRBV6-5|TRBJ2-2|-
TGTGCCAGCAGTAACTTTAGAGGCGGCACCGGGGAGCTGTTTTTT
CASSNFRGGTGELFF
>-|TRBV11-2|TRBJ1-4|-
TGTGCCAGCAGCCGGCTGGGGGCTGTTAATGAAAAACTGTTTTTT
CASSRLGAVNEKLFF
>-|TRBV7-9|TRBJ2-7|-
TGTGCCAGCGGAACCACTACATCCTCCTACGAGCAGTACTTC
CASGTTTSSYEQYF
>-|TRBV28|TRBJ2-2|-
TGTGCCAGCAGTACCCAGGGCCAGGTTACCGGGGAGCTGTTTTTT
CASSTQGQVTGELFF
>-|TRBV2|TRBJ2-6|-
TGTGCCAGCAACGACAGATCTGGGGCCAACGTCCTGACTTTC
CASNDRSGANVLTF
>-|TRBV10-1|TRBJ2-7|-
TGCGCCAGCAGTCCAAGGACAGTGCCCTCCTACGAGCAGTACTTC
CASSPRTVPSYEQYF
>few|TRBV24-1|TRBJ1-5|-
TGTGCCACCAGTTCTATGGGCAATCAGCCCCAGCATTTT
CATSSMGNQPQHF
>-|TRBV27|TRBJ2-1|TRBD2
TGTGCCACAGCGGGAGGGCCCAGGGGGAATGAGCAGTTCTTC
CATAGGPRGNEQFF
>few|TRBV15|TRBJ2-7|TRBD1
TGTGCCACCAGCAGAGCCACGGGACAGGCGACCTACGAGCAGTACTTC
CATSRATGQATYEQYF
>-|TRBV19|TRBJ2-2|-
TGTGCCAGTAGTATAGCACAGTACACCGGGGAGCTGTTTTTT
CASSIAQYTGELFF
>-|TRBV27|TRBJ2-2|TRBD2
TGTGCCAGCAGTTTAAAACTACTAGCGGCTTACACCGGGGAGCTGTTTTTT
CASSLKLLAAYTGELFF
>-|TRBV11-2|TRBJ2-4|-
TGTGCCAGCAGCGCCCTGACCGCCGGAGTAGGGGAAAACATTCAGTACTTC
CASSALTAGVGENIQYF
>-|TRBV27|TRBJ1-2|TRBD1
TGTGCCAGCAGCGCACAGGGGACTAACTATGGCTACACCTTC
CASSAQGTNYGYTF
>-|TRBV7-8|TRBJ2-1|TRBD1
TGTGCCAGCAGCTCCCGGGACAGGGAGAATGAGCAGTTCTTC
CASSSRDRENEQFF
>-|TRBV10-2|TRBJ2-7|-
TGCGCCAGCGGTTCGAATCCCAGGGGTTCGAGCTCCTACGAGCAGTACTTC
CASGSNPRGSSSYEQYF
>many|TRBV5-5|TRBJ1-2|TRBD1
TGTGCCAGCAGCCCGCCGAGGACAGGGACGGAAGATGGCTACACCTTC
CASSPPRTGTEDGYTF
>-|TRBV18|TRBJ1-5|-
TGTGCCAGCTCACCAGGGGGGGGTTATCAGCCCCAGCATTTT
CASSPGGGYQPQHF
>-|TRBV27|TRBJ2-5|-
TGTGCCAGCAGTTTACTGACAGACCAAGAGACCCAGTACTTC
CASSLLTDQETQYF
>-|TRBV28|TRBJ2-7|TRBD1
TGTGCCAGCAGAGGGACAGGACTTAGCGAGCAGTACTTC
CASRGTGLSEQYF
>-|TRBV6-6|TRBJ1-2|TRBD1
TGTGCCAGCAGTCAAAACCCGGGACAGGGGGCGCGGTATGGCTACACCTTC
CASSQNPGQGARYGYTF
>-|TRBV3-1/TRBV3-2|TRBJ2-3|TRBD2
TGTGCCAGCAGCCAAGATCTTCGGGGAGCGGGGGCAGAAGCGCAGTATTTT
CASSQDLRGAGAEAQYF
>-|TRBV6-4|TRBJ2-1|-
TGTGCCAGCAGCCCCGGAGGGTGGGCCTACAATGAGCAGTTCTTC
CASSPGGWAYNEQFF
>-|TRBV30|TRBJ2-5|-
TGTGCCTGGAGTGTATTGTCAGAAGAGACCCAGTACTTC
CAWSVLSEETQYF
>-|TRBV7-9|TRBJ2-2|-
TGTGCCAGCAGCTTAGAGGCCTTCTCTGGCCGGGTCAACACCGGGGAGCTGTTTTTT
CASSLEAFSGRVNTGELFF
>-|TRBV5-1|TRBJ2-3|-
TGCGCCAGCAGCCCGCGAATTACTAGCAGCACAGATACGCAGTATTTT
CASSPRITSSTDTQYF
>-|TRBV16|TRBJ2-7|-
TGTGCCAGCAGCCAATTCCCGGACGAGGGAACCCACGAGCAGTACTTC
CASSQFPDEGTHEQYF
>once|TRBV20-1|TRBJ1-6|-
TGCAGTGCCCGAGGGGGGGTTTCCCTCCACTTT
CSARGGVSLHF
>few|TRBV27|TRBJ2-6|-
TGTGCCAGCAGGAGGAAGGGGTCTGGGGCCAACGTCCTGACTTTC
CASRRKGSGANVLTF
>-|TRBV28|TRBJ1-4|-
TGTGCCAGCAGTTTCGGGGGAGAACTTGCAACTAATGAAAAACTGTTTTTT
CASSFGGELATNEKLFF
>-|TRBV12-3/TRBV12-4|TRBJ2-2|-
TGTGCCAGCAGTCCCGGGTGGACCGGGGAGCTGTTTTTT
CASSPGWTGELFF
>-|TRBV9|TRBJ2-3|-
TGTGCCAGCAGCGTAGAGGTGGGCCCTAGCACAGATACGCAGTATTTT
CASSVEVGPSTDTQYF
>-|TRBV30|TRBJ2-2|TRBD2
TGTGCCTCCCTAGGGACTAGCCGTACCGTCGGGGAGCTGTTTTTT
CASLGTSRTVGELFF
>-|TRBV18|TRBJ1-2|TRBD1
TGTGCCAGCTCACCAGTCCCGGGACAGGGCCGGAGGTATGGCTACACCTTC
CASSPVPGQGRRYGYTF
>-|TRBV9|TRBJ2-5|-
TGTGCCAGCAGCGCAGGGATTCTCAAGGAGACCCAGTACTTC
CASSAGILKETQYF
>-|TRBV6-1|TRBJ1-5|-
TGTGCCAGCAGTGACCCCCCGGGGGGAGGTCAGCCCCAGCATTTT
CASSDPPGGGQPQHF
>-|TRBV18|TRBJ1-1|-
TGTGCCAGCTCACCGGTGGGGGCTACTTGGACGAACACTGAAGCTTTCTTT
CASSPVGATWTNTEAFF